This record concerns one TCR beta chain sequence. Its antigen is unidentified. This sample is drawn from a study of T cells after yellow fever vaccination. Findings and caveats of the study: Contamination of FACS-sorted repertoires by abundant clonotypes from the bulk population could occur. Post-booster repertoires again held most primary-vaccination clones (around 95% CD4, roughly 89% CD8).

TCRdb passed the 5' RACE reads through MiXCR, listing each CDR3 protein once. Of approximately 600,000 distinct CDR3 sequences in the sample, about 12% were seen once. Germline CDR1 is MNHEY and CDR2 is SMNVEV (reference sequence). Unmatched junction bases numbered 11, after V lost 4 bases and J lost 6 bases. This CDR3 has 15 amino acids. Source: PBMCs, taken on the day of the yellow fever booster vaccination. The rearrangement uses TRBV27 and TRBJ2-7; 8 nucleotides align to TRBD1. The receptor was isolated from a man aged 25 to 45 who received the YFV17D yellow fever vaccine. This chain's CDR3 is CASSSSGGRASEQYF. The CDR3 DNA follows: TGTGCCAGCAGTTCATCAGGGGGCCGGGCGTCCGAGCAGTACTTC.